This TCR beta chain is from a study of technical replicates of blood from several donors. Produced via immunoSEQ multiplex PCR; TCRdb's table is partial and in-frame only. The sample comprises fewer than 85,000 clones, approximately 94% of which are singletons, and roughly 0.25% rests with the top ten. CDR1 and CDR2 (germline): KGHSH, LQKENI. The CDR3 loop spans 14 amino acids. V gave up 6 bases and J gave up 7 bases, with 16 bases separating them. The specimen sequenced was T cells isolated from PBMCs. This sequence joins TRBV18 and TRBJ2-1; D is possibly TRBD1 (5 bases). This sequence was found in a human donor in good health. The CDR3 reads CASSPYGAENEQFF. The CDR3 DNA follows: TGTGCCAGCTCGCCCTATGGGGCAGAGAATGAGCAGTTCTTC.